These T cell receptor beta chains were read from a single sample in a study of blood T cell repertoires in COVID-19. The repertoire was sequenced with immunoSEQ multiplex PCR; TCRdb's copy has only in-frame clones and lacks some. The sample carries approximately 85,000 clones, about 92% recorded once. The sequencing input was peripheral blood. These receptors all stem from a woman aged 60 to 75 with active COVID-19. Both conserved end residues are part of each CDR3. D genes are given only for firm matches. The size field is filled for only some rows; it gives once, few, many or a size class.

d_call	v_call	clone_size	j_call	cdr3_nt	cdr3_aa
-	TRBV7-2	-	TRBJ2-1	TGTGCCAGCAGCTTGAGGGACACCGGAATTAGGGAGCAGTTCTTC	CASSLRDTGIREQFF
TRBD1	TRBV6-6	-	TRBJ1-6	TGTGCCAGCAGCTTTAAACAGGGGGCGAATAATTCACCCCTCCACTTT	CASSFKQGANNSPLHF
-	TRBV6-5	-	TRBJ1-2	TGTGCCAGCAACTTAGGGCGTGGGGGAGGCTATGGCTACACCTTC	CASNLGRGGGYGYTF
-	TRBV28	once	TRBJ2-1	TGTGCCAGCAGTCCGCAGGGGGGCCTGGGGAATGAGCAGTTCTTC	CASSPQGGLGNEQFF
-	TRBV29-1	-	TRBJ1-4	TGCAGCGCCGACGAAAGAGGCCGTAATGAAAAACTGTTTTTT	CSADERGRNEKLFF
-	TRBV24-1	-	TRBJ1-3	TGTGCCACCACCCCGACTGGTACCTCTGGAAACACCATATATTTT	CATTPTGTSGNTIYF
TRBD1	TRBV9	-	TRBJ2-5	TGTGCCAGCAGCCCGCGACCTCGTCCTCGGACAGGGGGTCAAGAGACCCAGTACTTC	CASSPRPRPRTGGQETQYF
-	TRBV5-1	few	TRBJ2-2	TGCGCCAGCAGCTTGGGCGGAGATCCGATCGGGGAGCTGTTTTTT	CASSLGGDPIGELFF
-	TRBV5-8	-	TRBJ2-5	TGTGCCAGCAGCTTGGCTGGGAGCCAAGAGACCCAGTACTTC	CASSLAGSQETQYF
-	TRBV6-1	-	TRBJ2-5	TGTGCCAGCAGTGAAGGATCGGACTGGGAGACCCAGTACTTC	CASSEGSDWETQYF
TRBD2	TRBV3-1/TRBV3-2	-	TRBJ2-1	TGTGCCAGCAGCCAAGGGTCGGTAGCGGGAAATGAGCAGTTCTTC	CASSQGSVAGNEQFF
TRBD1	TRBV7-9	-	TRBJ2-5	TGTGCCAGCAGCTTATCCGGGACAGGGATGCGAGAGACCCAGTACTTC	CASSLSGTGMRETQYF
-	TRBV18	once	TRBJ1-1	TGTGCCAGCTCACCAGTTTCTGAGAGGACTGAAGCTTTCTTT	CASSPVSERTEAFF
TRBD2	TRBV28	-	TRBJ2-5	TGTGCCACTAGCGGGGGAGGAGAGACCCAGTACTTC	CATSGGGETQYF
-	TRBV7-6	-	TRBJ2-1	TGTGCCAGCAGCCCAAGCGGTGAGCAGTTCTTC	CASSPSGEQFF
TRBD1	TRBV15	-	TRBJ2-1	TGTGCCACCGAAGACAGGGGGAATGATGAGCAGTTCTTC	CATEDRGNDEQFF
TRBD1	TRBV24-1	-	TRBJ2-5	TGTGCCACCAGTGCCCCTAGCGGGGACAGGGGGCAAGAGACCCAGTACTTC	CATSAPSGDRGQETQYF
-	TRBV19	-	TRBJ2-3	TGTGCCAGTACCTCAGGGGCAGATACGCAGTATTTT	CASTSGADTQYF
-	TRBV6-5	-	TRBJ2-2	TGTGCCAGCAGTTACTCAAGAGCTTCGGGCGGGGAGCTGTTTTTT	CASSYSRASGGELFF
TRBD2	TRBV19	-	TRBJ2-5	TGTGCCAGTAGTACCCCGGGAGTCGGGACTAGCGGGGGATGGCAGTACTTC	CASSTPGVGTSGGWQYF
TRBD2	TRBV5-4	-	TRBJ2-1	TGTGCCAGCAGCTCTGGTTTAGCGGGGGGAACGGGGAATGAGCAGTTCTTC	CASSSGLAGGTGNEQFF
TRBD2	TRBV6-6	-	TRBJ2-7	TGTGCCAGCAGTTACGATGTAGCGGGGAATTACGAGCAGTACTTC	CASSYDVAGNYEQYF
-	TRBV6-2/TRBV6-3	-	TRBJ1-2	TGTGCCAGCAGTTACTTCACAATGAACTATGGCTACACCTTC	CASSYFTMNYGYTF
TRBD1	TRBV6-4	-	TRBJ1-1	TGTGCCAGCAGTGCGACAGGGGGCACTGAAGCTTTCTTT	CASSATGGTEAFF
-	TRBV11-2	-	TRBJ2-7	TGTGCCAGCAGCTCATCACAGGGGAGGAGTGACGAGCAGTACTTC	CASSSSQGRSDEQYF
TRBD1	TRBV10-1	-	TRBJ1-5	TGCGCCAGCAGAAACACAGGGGGCCCTGGGCAGCCCCAGCATTTT	CASRNTGGPGQPQHF
TRBD1	TRBV6-5	-	TRBJ1-1	TGTGCCAGCAACAAGGGACAGGGATCAGCTTTCTTT	CASNKGQGSAFF
TRBD1	TRBV2	-	TRBJ1-1	TGTGCCAGCAGTGAGGGACAGGGCTACACTGAAGCTTTCTTT	CASSEGQGYTEAFF
TRBD1	TRBV19	-	TRBJ1-2	TGTGCCAGTAACCCGACAGGGGGCAGGGTGGGGGGCTACACCTTC	CASNPTGGRVGGYTF
-	TRBV4-1	-	TRBJ2-5	TGCGCCAGCAGCCAAGATCACTCCGAAAACCAAGAGACCCAGTACTTC	CASSQDHSENQETQYF
TRBD2	TRBV5-1	-	TRBJ2-1	TGCGCCAGCAGTGCTAGCGGGAGTTCCTACAATGAGCAGTTCTTC	CASSASGSSYNEQFF
TRBD2	TRBV7-6	-	TRBJ2-1	TGTGCCAGCAGCTTAAGGCTAGCGGGAGAGGGTTACAATGAGCAGTTCTTC	CASSLRLAGEGYNEQFF
TRBD1	TRBV28	-	TRBJ2-2	TGTGCCAGCAGATTGACAGGGGGCGCGAACACCGGGGAGCTGTTTTTT	CASRLTGGANTGELFF
-	TRBV28	-	TRBJ2-3	TGTGCCAGCGCACGCCCCGCTAGCGACACAGATACGCAGTATTTT	CASARPASDTDTQYF
TRBD2	TRBV19	-	TRBJ2-2	TGTGCCAGTAGTCCGGGCGGGGGGACCGGGGAGCTGTTTTTT	CASSPGGGTGELFF
-	TRBV10-1	-	TRBJ1-1	TGCGCCAGCAGTGAGGCGGATAACACTGAAGCTTTCTTT	CASSEADNTEAFF
-	TRBV6-2/TRBV6-3	-	TRBJ2-6	TGTGCCAGCAGTTTTTCTCCAGTTTCTGGGGCCAACGTCCTGACTTTC	CASSFSPVSGANVLTF
TRBD2	TRBV7-3	-	TRBJ2-1	TGTGCCAGCAGCCTAGCGGGAGGGCCCAATGAGCAGTTCTTC	CASSLAGGPNEQFF
TRBD2	TRBV5-6	-	TRBJ2-1	TGTGCCAGCAGCGGGGGACTAGCGGTCTCCTACAATGAGCAGTTCTTC	CASSGGLAVSYNEQFF